The clone carrying this TCR beta chain has a single count. These data are taken from a study of blood T cell repertoires in COVID-19. About the research overall: Whether acute or convalescent, the COVID-19 samples came from the United States, Italy and Spain.

Trimming shortened V by 2 bases and J by 7 bases, and 8 bases separated the two germline ends. Germline CDR1 reads ENHRY; CDR2 reads SYGVKD. The CDR3 extends over 12 amino acids. Sequencing was performed with immunoSEQ multiplex PCR; in TCRdb, only in-frame clones are kept and a portion is missing. There are 250,000 to 300,000 clones in the sample; roughly nine tenths occur only once, and around 2.2% lies in the top ten. What was sequenced was peripheral blood. The J gene is TRBJ2-5, the V gene TRBV10-3; D might be TRBD1 (5 bases). The sequence was collected from a woman under 40 with COVID-19, enrolled during active disease. In DNA form, the CDR3 reads TGTGCCATCAGTGAGACAACAGGGACCCAGTACTTC. This sequence encodes CAISETTGTQYF.